A selection of T cell receptor beta chains follows, all from one sample in a study of T cell repertoires in cytomegalovirus infection. TCRdb recomputed calls from the reads with MiXCR, one row per CDR3 protein. The sample lists fewer than 200,000 distinct CDR3 sequences; roughly a fifth were seen once. Sequenced material: PBMCs. Receptor source: a human donor in good health (CMV status not recorded). Some clones in this sample may be carry-over from other donors' samples. The CDR3 runs from the conserved cysteine through the conserved F or W. Each record gives: CDR3 DNA, CDR3 protein, J gene, D gene, clone size, V gene. A D gene is named only where the DNA matches it firmly. Size is omitted from some rows. Given values are once, few, many or a class for expanded clones.

CDR3nt: TGCAGCGGTTCAGGGGGCGCGGCAGATACGCAGTATTTT
CDR3aa: CSGSGGAADTQYF
j_gene: TRBJ2-3
d_gene: TRBD1
abundance: few
v_gene: TRBV29-1

CDR3nt: TGTGCCACCAGGACCCTACTCGAGCAGGGGTTTCGGAAGACCCAGTACTTC
CDR3aa: CATRTLLEQGFRKTQYF
j_gene: TRBJ2-5
d_gene: .
abundance: few
v_gene: TRBV24-1

CDR3nt: TGTGCCAGCAGTTGGAGCAGCAGGGCGATGGGCAATCAGCCCCAGCATTTT
CDR3aa: CASSWSSRAMGNQPQHF
j_gene: TRBJ1-5
d_gene: .
abundance: .
v_gene: TRBV6-2/TRBV6-3

CDR3nt: TGTGCCAGCAGCGCTCTCCATAGCAATCAGCCCCAGCATTTT
CDR3aa: CASSALHSNQPQHF
j_gene: TRBJ1-5
d_gene: .
abundance: .
v_gene: TRBV6-1

CDR3nt: TGTGCCAGCAGTGAACGGGACAGGCGGGGAGATACGCAGTATTTT
CDR3aa: CASSERDRRGDTQYF
j_gene: TRBJ2-3
d_gene: TRBD1
abundance: .
v_gene: TRBV6-1

CDR3nt: TGTGCCAGCAGCTTAGGGACCTACGAGCAGTACTTC
CDR3aa: CASSLGTYEQYF
j_gene: TRBJ2-7
d_gene: .
abundance: many
v_gene: TRBV11-2

CDR3nt: TGTGCCAGCAGTCGGGACATGGACACTGAAGCTTTCTTT
CDR3aa: CASSRDMDTEAFF
j_gene: TRBJ1-1
d_gene: .
abundance: .
v_gene: TRBV7-6

CDR3nt: TGCGCCAGCAGCCAAGGCTTTGGGGCCCCGGTTGGAGAGCAGTACTTC
CDR3aa: CASSQGFGAPVGEQYF
j_gene: TRBJ2-7
d_gene: .
abundance: few
v_gene: TRBV4-1

CDR3nt: TGTGCCAGCAGTTCCGCTCCCGGCAGCAATCAGCCCCAGCATTTT
CDR3aa: CASSSAPGSNQPQHF
j_gene: TRBJ1-5
d_gene: .
abundance: few
v_gene: TRBV7-9

CDR3nt: TGTGCCAGCAACAAAGACAGTGGTAATTCACCCCTCCACTTT
CDR3aa: CASNKDSGNSPLHF
j_gene: TRBJ1-6
d_gene: .
abundance: few
v_gene: TRBV5-4

CDR3nt: TGCAGTGCTAGAGATGGGCGGATTACCTACAATGAGCAGTTCTTC
CDR3aa: CSARDGRITYNEQFF
j_gene: TRBJ2-1
d_gene: .
abundance: many
v_gene: TRBV20-1

CDR3nt: TGTGCCAGCAGCTTTATTAGCGGAAGGACAAGGGAGACCCAGTACTTC
CDR3aa: CASSFISGRTRETQYF
j_gene: TRBJ2-5
d_gene: .
abundance: few
v_gene: TRBV5-4

CDR3nt: TGTGCCAGCAGCTTCTTGTACACCGGGGAGCTGTTTTTT
CDR3aa: CASSFLYTGELFF
j_gene: TRBJ2-2
d_gene: .
abundance: once
v_gene: TRBV11-3

CDR3nt: TGTGCCAGCACCCCCGGGGGGTGGGACACTGAAGCTTTCTTT
CDR3aa: CASTPGGWDTEAFF
j_gene: TRBJ1-1
d_gene: .
abundance: .
v_gene: TRBV7-8

CDR3nt: TGCGCCAGCAGTGGTAGCGGACACCTGGATACGCAGTATTTT
CDR3aa: CASSGSGHLDTQYF
j_gene: TRBJ2-3
d_gene: .
abundance: .
v_gene: TRBV5-1

CDR3nt: TGTGCCAGCAGTTTGGCGGTTTACGAGCAGTACTTC
CDR3aa: CASSLAVYEQYF
j_gene: TRBJ2-7
d_gene: .
abundance: few
v_gene: TRBV28

CDR3nt: TGTGCCAGCAGTTCTGCCGGGACTAGCGCGTACAATGAGCAGTTCTTC
CDR3aa: CASSSAGTSAYNEQFF
j_gene: TRBJ2-1
d_gene: TRBD2
abundance: few
v_gene: TRBV11-3

CDR3nt: TGTGCCAGTAGTATAGCAGCGGGAGCAGCCGGGGAGCTGTTTTTT
CDR3aa: CASSIAAGAAGELFF
j_gene: TRBJ2-2
d_gene: TRBD2
abundance: .
v_gene: TRBV19

CDR3nt: TGTGCCATCTCTGGGACTAGCGGGAGTTATGAGCAGTTCTTC
CDR3aa: CAISGTSGSYEQFF
j_gene: TRBJ2-1
d_gene: TRBD2
abundance: many
v_gene: TRBV10-3

CDR3nt: TGTGCCAGCAGCTCGGACGGGGGGGCTGGGGCCAACGTCCTGACTTTC
CDR3aa: CASSSDGGAGANVLTF
j_gene: TRBJ2-6
d_gene: TRBD2
abundance: many
v_gene: TRBV7-3

CDR3nt: TGTGCCAGCAGCTGGGCCGGGACAGGGGGTTACAATGAGCAGTTCTTC
CDR3aa: CASSWAGTGGYNEQFF
j_gene: TRBJ2-1
d_gene: TRBD1
abundance: many
v_gene: TRBV7-2

CDR3nt: TGCAGTGCTTCGACTAGCGGGAATGGCAATGAGCAGTTCTTC
CDR3aa: CSASTSGNGNEQFF
j_gene: TRBJ2-1
d_gene: TRBD2
abundance: .
v_gene: TRBV20-1

CDR3nt: TGTGCCAGCAGCCCTGACAGTCACATTCAGTACTTC
CDR3aa: CASSPDSHIQYF
j_gene: TRBJ2-4
d_gene: .
abundance: many
v_gene: TRBV7-8

CDR3nt: TGTGCCAGCAGCCTCAATTTCGGGTCGGGCTACACCTTC
CDR3aa: CASSLNFGSGYTF
j_gene: TRBJ1-2
d_gene: .
abundance: many
v_gene: TRBV7-2

CDR3nt: TGTGCCAGCAGCTTAGGCCAGGGGGATCAGCCCCAGCATTTT
CDR3aa: CASSLGQGDQPQHF
j_gene: TRBJ1-5
d_gene: TRBD1
abundance: many
v_gene: TRBV7-2

CDR3nt: TGTGCCAGCAGTCCACGACAGGGGATGACCGGGGAGCTGTTTTTT
CDR3aa: CASSPRQGMTGELFF
j_gene: TRBJ2-2
d_gene: TRBD1
abundance: .
v_gene: TRBV28

CDR3nt: TGTGCCAGCAGCTTGGGTCTAGCGGTAGCCAAAAACATTCAGTACTTC
CDR3aa: CASSLGLAVAKNIQYF
j_gene: TRBJ2-4
d_gene: TRBD2
abundance: .
v_gene: TRBV7-9

CDR3nt: TGCGCCAGCAGCCAAGAAGGATCCGGGACCCTCTACGAGCAGTACTTC
CDR3aa: CASSQEGSGTLYEQYF
j_gene: TRBJ2-7
d_gene: .
abundance: .
v_gene: TRBV4-3

CDR3nt: TGCAGTGCTAGTGAATGGACAGGGGTAAACACTGAAGCTTTCTTT
CDR3aa: CSASEWTGVNTEAFF
j_gene: TRBJ1-1
d_gene: TRBD1
abundance: few
v_gene: TRBV20-1

CDR3nt: TGCGCCAGCAGTAACCCAACTAATGAAAAACTGTTTTTT
CDR3aa: CASSNPTNEKLFF
j_gene: TRBJ1-4
d_gene: .
abundance: few
v_gene: TRBV10-2

CDR3nt: TGTGCCAGCAGCTTAGACGGGGAGCAGTTCTTC
CDR3aa: CASSLDGEQFF
j_gene: TRBJ2-1
d_gene: .
abundance: few
v_gene: TRBV7-3

CDR3nt: TGCAGCGTGTCCGGGGGGGCTGGTGGCGGGGAGCTGTTTTTT
CDR3aa: CSVSGGAGGGELFF
j_gene: TRBJ2-2
d_gene: TRBD2
abundance: .
v_gene: TRBV29-1

CDR3nt: TGTGCCAGCAGCGAGTCGCCGGGACTAGCGGGAGTCGATACGCAGTATTTT
CDR3aa: CASSESPGLAGVDTQYF
j_gene: TRBJ2-3
d_gene: TRBD2
abundance: few
v_gene: TRBV6-1

CDR3nt: TGTGCCAGCAGGCCCACAGGGAAACCTGGCTACACCTTC
CDR3aa: CASRPTGKPGYTF
j_gene: TRBJ1-2
d_gene: .
abundance: few
v_gene: TRBV12-3/TRBV12-4

CDR3nt: TGTGCCAGCAGCTTAGTAGGTGGGAATTCACCCCTCCACTTT
CDR3aa: CASSLVGGNSPLHF
j_gene: TRBJ1-6
d_gene: .
abundance: many
v_gene: TRBV7-9

CDR3nt: TGCAGTGCTAGAGGGGGACTAGCGGGAGAAGAGCAGTACTTC
CDR3aa: CSARGGLAGEEQYF
j_gene: TRBJ2-7
d_gene: TRBD2
abundance: .
v_gene: TRBV20-1

CDR3nt: TGTACCAGCAGCTTAACGGAAACTAGCACAGATACGCAGTATTTT
CDR3aa: CTSSLTETSTDTQYF
j_gene: TRBJ2-3
d_gene: .
abundance: .
v_gene: TRBV7-3

CDR3nt: TGTGCCAGCAGCTTAGGATTGACTAGCGGGAGGAATGAGCAGTTCTTC
CDR3aa: CASSLGLTSGRNEQFF
j_gene: TRBJ2-1
d_gene: TRBD2
abundance: few
v_gene: TRBV7-3

CDR3nt: TGTGCCAGCAGTAGCCTGGACTTTATGAACACTGAAGCTTTCTTT
CDR3aa: CASSSLDFMNTEAFF
j_gene: TRBJ1-1
d_gene: .
abundance: once
v_gene: TRBV3-1